This T cell receptor (beta chain) was observed in a study of cytotoxic CD8 clonotypes in ibrutinib-treated CLL. Turning to the study itself: Among responders, some 25 were partial and 2 complete; after median roughly 72 months, roughly 15 stayed remitted and about 12 progressed. Productive templates per sample averaged roughly 230,000; productive rearrangements, 85,000 to 95,000.

Germline V gives CDR1 LGHNA, CDR2 YSLEER. V was pared by 4 bases and J by 4 bases, with 2 bases of the junction left unmatched. The CDR3 is made up of 14 amino acids. The repertoire was sequenced with immunoSEQ multiplex PCR; TCRdb's copy has only in-frame clones and lacks some. The sample records 45,000 to 65,000 clones, roughly 80% being singletons. The rearrangement uses TRBV4-3 and TRBJ2-2; 8 bases map to TRBD2. The origin of this receptor is a human donor with chronic lymphocytic leukemia. Here the sequenced sample was PBMCs, taken after 24 months of ibrutinib treatment. The CDR3 DNA reads as TGCGCCAGCAGCCGTAGCGGGACCACCGGGGAGCTGTTTTTT. Protein product: CASSRSGTTGELFF.